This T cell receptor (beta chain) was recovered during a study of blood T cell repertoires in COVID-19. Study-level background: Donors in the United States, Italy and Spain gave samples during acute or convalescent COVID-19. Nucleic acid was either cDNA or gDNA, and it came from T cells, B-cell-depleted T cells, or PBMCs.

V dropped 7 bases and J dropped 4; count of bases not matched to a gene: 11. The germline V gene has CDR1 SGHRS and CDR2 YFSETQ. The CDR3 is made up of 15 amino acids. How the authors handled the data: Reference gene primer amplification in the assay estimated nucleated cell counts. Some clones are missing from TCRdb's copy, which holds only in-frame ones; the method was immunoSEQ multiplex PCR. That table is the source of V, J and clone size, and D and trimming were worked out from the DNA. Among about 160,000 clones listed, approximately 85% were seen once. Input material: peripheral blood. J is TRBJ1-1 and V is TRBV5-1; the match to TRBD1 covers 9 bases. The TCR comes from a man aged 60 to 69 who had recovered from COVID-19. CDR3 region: CASRIQGAGGTEAFF. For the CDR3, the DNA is TGCGCCAGCCGAATACAGGGGGCAGGAGGCACTGAAGCTTTCTTT.